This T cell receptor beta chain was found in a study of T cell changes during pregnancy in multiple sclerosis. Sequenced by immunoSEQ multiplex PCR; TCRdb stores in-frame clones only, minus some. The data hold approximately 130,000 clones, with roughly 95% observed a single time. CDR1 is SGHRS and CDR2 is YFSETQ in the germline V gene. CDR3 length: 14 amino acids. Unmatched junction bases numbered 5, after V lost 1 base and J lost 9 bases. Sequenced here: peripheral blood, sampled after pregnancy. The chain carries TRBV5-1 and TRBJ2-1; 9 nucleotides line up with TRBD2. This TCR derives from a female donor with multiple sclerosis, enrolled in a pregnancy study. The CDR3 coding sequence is TGCGCCAGCAGCTTGAGGTTAGCGGGAGTTGAGCAGTTCTTC. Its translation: CASSLRLAGVEQFF.